Listed here are 17 T cell receptor beta chains from one sample, sequenced in a study of blood T cell repertoires in COVID-19. Method: immunoSEQ multiplex PCR; TCRdb's copy keeps in-frame clones and lacks some. There are approximately 260,000 clones in the sample; around 90% occur only once, and around 7.8% lies in the top ten. Sample: peripheral blood. These TCRs come from a man in his fifties or sixties who had recovered from COVID-19.

The V call is TRBV5-1, the J call TRBJ2-5; D perhaps matches TRBD1 (5 bases). The CDR3 has 16 residues. From germline, CDR1 is SGHRS and CDR2 YFSETQ. Trimming took off 4 bases at V and 2 bases at J, with 18 bases between the two ends. CDR3 coding DNA: TGCGCCAGCAGCCCCGCCGGACATTTGGGTCAAGAGACCCAGTACTTC. This sequence encodes CASSPAGHLGQETQYF.

This clone has a single count. This sequence joins TRBV10-3 and TRBJ2-7; 10 bases fit TRBD1. Unmatched junction bases numbered 0, after V lost 8 bases and J lost 2 bases. The length of the CDR3 is 12 residues. Germline CDR1 ENHRY, CDR2 SYGVKD. CDR3: CAIGTGAYEQYF. For the CDR3, the DNA is TGTGCCATCGGGACAGGGGCCTACGAGCAGTACTTC.

The chain uses TRBV13 and TRBJ2-1; weak D call: TRBD1 (7 bases). Deletions cut 7 bases from V and 5 bases from J, with 15 bases between. Looked up from germline, CDR1 is PRHDT and CDR2 is FYEKMQ (reference sequence). CDR3 length equals 14 residues. CDR3 sequence: CASKTGRNHNEQFF. As DNA, the CDR3 is TGTGCCAGCAAGACAGGGAGGAACCACAATGAGCAGTTCTTC.

The chain links TRBV7-9 to TRBJ2-1, with 8 bases aligning to TRBD1. V gave up 5 bases and J gave up 7 bases; unmatched junction bases: 13. The CDR3 contains 16 residues. The germline CDR1 and CDR2 sequences are SEHNR and FQNEAQ (reference sequence). CDR3 sequence reads: CASSARLGGQVNEQFF. CDR3 in DNA: TGTGCCAGCAGCGCCAGGCTCGGGGGACAGGTGAATGAGCAGTTCTTC.

J is TRBJ2-7 and V is TRBV19, with D possibly being TRBD2 (5 bases). Germline V gives CDR1 LNHDA, CDR2 SQIVND (reference sequence). The CDR3 loop spans 13 amino acids. V gave up 3 bases and J gave up 7 bases, with 13 bases separating them. CDR3 sequence reads: CASSISIAREQYV. The CDR3 region has the DNA TGTGCCAGTAGTATCTCCATAGCGCGTGAGCAGTACGTC.

The rearrangement uses TRBV30 and TRBJ2-2; TRBD2 might be the D (6 bases). This CDR3 has 13 residues. Germline V gives CDR1 GTSNPN, CDR2 SVGIG (reference sequence). V lost 5 bases, J lost 3 bases, and 10 bases lay in between. CDR3 region: CAWGRGDTGELFF. For the CDR3, the DNA is TGTGCCTGGGGGCGGGGAGACACCGGGGAGCTGTTTTTT. The variable domain in full, with the rest retrieved from reference TRBV30 and TRBJ2-2, is SQTIHQWPATLVQPVGSPLSLECTVEGTSNPNLYWYRQAAGRGLQLLFYSVGIGQISSEVPQNLSASRPQDRQFILSSKKLLLSDSGFYLCAWGRGDTGELFFGEGSRLTVL.

In DNA form, the CDR3 reads TGTGCTAGTGATAGGGGTAGGGAGCTGTTTTTT. Its protein is CASDRGRELFF. This chain uses TRBV12-5 with TRBJ2-2; a weak D match, TRBD1 (5 bases). V was cut by 7 bases and J by 9 bases, with 9 bases left in between. Germline V gene lookup returns CDR1 LGHNT and CDR2 FRNRAP. The CDR3 consists of 11 residues.

The chain joins TRBV28 to TRBJ1-6; the match to TRBD1 covers 7 bases. Germline V gene lookup returns CDR1 MDHEN and CDR2 SYDVKM. This CDR3 spans 18 amino acids. Trimming cost V 5 bases and J 7 bases; bases outside gene matches: 17. The CDR3 sequence is CASSLLPRPGTANSPLHF. The DNA of the CDR3 is TGTGCCAGCAGTCTCCTACCGCGTCCAGGGACAGCCAATTCACCCCTCCACTTT.

This rearrangement joins TRBV27 to TRBJ2-7; TRBD1 might be the D (6 bases). Germline V gene sequence: CDR1 MNHEY, CDR2 SMNVEV (reference sequence). Trimming removed 6 bases at V and 2 bases at J, with 20 bases between. The CDR3 sequence is 16 residues long. CDR3 in amino acids: CASSRERTVIPYEQYF. For the CDR3, the DNA is TGTGCCAGCAGCCGAGAACGGACAGTTATCCCCTACGAGCAGTACTTC.

The chain joins TRBV10-2 to TRBJ2-3; perhaps TRBD2 as D (7 bases). V lost 3 bases and J lost 6, with 13 bases in between. The CDR3 has 14 amino acids. Germline V gene data show CDR1 as WSHSY and CDR2 as SAAADI. CDR3 nucleotide sequence: TGCGCCAGCAGTGAAATACGGGGGGCGGATACGCAGTATTTT. It specifies CASSEIRGADTQYF.

The V and J genes are TRBV2 and TRBJ2-5; 8 nucleotides match TRBD1. V shed 1 base and J 6 bases; nucleotides not matched to a gene: 4. Germline V CDR1 and CDR2: SNHLY, FYNNEI. The CDR3 covers 14 residues. CDR3 region: CASSEGDRSKTQYF. The CDR3 DNA reads TGTGCCAGCAGTGAAGGGGACAGGAGCAAGACCCAGTACTTC.

The V and J genes are TRBV7-2 and TRBJ1-6; possible D gene TRBD1, 5 bases. Trimming cost V 5 bases and J 6 bases, with 11 bases left between them. Looked up from germline, CDR1 is SGHTA and CDR2 is FQGNSA. The CDR3 consists of 14 residues. The DNA of the CDR3 is TGTGCCAGCAGCCAGGGAGGCACTAATTCACCCCTCCACTTT. Protein sequence: CASSQGGTNSPLHF. The full variable domain, rest sourced from reference TRBV7-2 and TRBJ1-6, is GAGVSQSPSNKVTEKGKDVELRCDPISGHTALYWYRQSLGQGLEFLIYFQGNSAPDKSGLPSDRFSAERTGGSVSTLTIQRTQQEDSAVYLCASSQGGTNSPLHFGNGTRLTVT.

The chain is built from TRBV2 and TRBJ1-6; D may be TRBD1 (6 bases). With 7 bases removed from V and 6 bases from J, the gap between germline ends came to 16 bases. Germline CDR1 reads SNHLY; CDR2 reads FYNNEI. This CDR3 region has 15 residues. This CDR3 is CASNRGQRGNSPLHF. The CDR3 DNA is TGTGCCAGCAACAGAGGACAGCGAGGTAATTCACCCCTCCACTTT.

For the CDR3, the DNA is TGTGCCAGCAGCGGCCAGGGACAGGCTTACAATGAGCAGTTCTTC. This gives the protein CASSGQGQAYNEQFF. The chain joins TRBV5-4 to TRBJ2-1, with 8 bases lining up with TRBD1. Per germline, CDR1 SGHNT and CDR2 YYREEE (reference sequence). Trimming took 4 bases from V and 4 from J; bases not matched to a gene: 7. The CDR3 contains 15 residues.

This clone occurred a few times. The rearrangement uses TRBV19 and TRBJ1-6; D uncertain. The CDR3 spans 14 residues. Deletions cut 9 bases from V and 8 bases from J, with 17 bases between. Germline-derived CDR1 and CDR2 are LNHDA and SQIVND (reference sequence). The CDR3 protein is CASKTGKVDSPLHF. The CDR3 region has the DNA TGTGCCAGCAAAACCGGGAAGGTGGATTCACCCCTCCACTTT. The full variable domain, in which reference TRBV19 and TRBJ1-6 provide the parts outside the CDR3, is DGGITQSPKYLFRKEGQNVTLSCEQNLNHDAMYWYRQDPGQGLRLIYYSQIVNDFQKGDIAEGYSVSREKKESFPLTVTSAQKNPTAFYLCASKTGKVDSPLHFGNGTRLTVT.

The chain uses TRBV4-2 and TRBJ1-3; D might be TRBD1 (5 bases). This CDR3 comprises 17 residues. Germline assignment: CDR1 LGHNA and CDR2 YNFKEQ. Trimming removed 0 bases at V and 4 bases at J, with 16 bases between. The CDR3 coding sequence is TGTGCCAGCAGCCAAGAAAAAGCCGCAGGGTGGGGAAACACCATATATTTT. As protein: CASSQEKAAGWGNTIYF.

This chain links TRBV3-1 (or the pseudogene TRBV3-2) with TRBJ1-4, with D possibly TRBD1 on 5 matching bases. Trimming removed 1 base at V and 0 bases at J, with 15 bases between. The germline V gene encodes CDR1 LGHDT and CDR2 YNNKEL (reference sequence). The CDR3 spans 18 residues. The CDR3 loop reads CASSQASDRYTTNEKLFF. The CDR3 region has the DNA TGTGCCAGCAGCCAAGCTTCTGACAGATATACAACTAATGAAAAACTGTTTTTT.